This T cell receptor beta chain was sequenced in a study of T cell responses to AZD1222 COVID-19 vaccine. Overall study: Combined were second doses at about 4 or about 12 weeks.

Trimming took off 2 bases at V and 0 bases at J, with 5 bases between the two ends. The length of the CDR3 is 14 residues. Germline loops: CDR1 MDHEN, CDR2 SYDVKM. Produced via immunoSEQ multiplex PCR; TCRdb's table is partial and in-frame only. In the table there are about 140,000 clones, just under 95% of which are singletons. The origin of this receptor is an adult in good health. The chain links TRBV28 to TRBJ2-1; no firm D call. Material: peripheral blood, obtained on day 0 of AZD1222 vaccination. For the CDR3, the DNA is TGTGCCAGCAGTTTACACAGCTCCTACAATGAGCAGTTCTTC. Its protein is CASSLHSSYNEQFF.